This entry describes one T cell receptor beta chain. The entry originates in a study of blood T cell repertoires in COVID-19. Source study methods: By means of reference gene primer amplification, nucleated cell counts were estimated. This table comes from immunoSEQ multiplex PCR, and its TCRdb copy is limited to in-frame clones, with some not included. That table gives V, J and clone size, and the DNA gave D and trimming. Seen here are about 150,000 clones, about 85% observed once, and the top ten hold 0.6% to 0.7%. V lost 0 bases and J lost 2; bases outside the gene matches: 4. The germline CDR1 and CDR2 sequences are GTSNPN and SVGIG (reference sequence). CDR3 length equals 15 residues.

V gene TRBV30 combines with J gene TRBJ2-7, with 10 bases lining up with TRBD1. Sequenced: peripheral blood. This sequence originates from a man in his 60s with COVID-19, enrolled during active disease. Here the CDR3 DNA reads TGTGCCTGGAGTGTATGGGGACAGGGGACCTACGAGCAGTACTTC. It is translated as CAWSVWGQGTYEQYF.